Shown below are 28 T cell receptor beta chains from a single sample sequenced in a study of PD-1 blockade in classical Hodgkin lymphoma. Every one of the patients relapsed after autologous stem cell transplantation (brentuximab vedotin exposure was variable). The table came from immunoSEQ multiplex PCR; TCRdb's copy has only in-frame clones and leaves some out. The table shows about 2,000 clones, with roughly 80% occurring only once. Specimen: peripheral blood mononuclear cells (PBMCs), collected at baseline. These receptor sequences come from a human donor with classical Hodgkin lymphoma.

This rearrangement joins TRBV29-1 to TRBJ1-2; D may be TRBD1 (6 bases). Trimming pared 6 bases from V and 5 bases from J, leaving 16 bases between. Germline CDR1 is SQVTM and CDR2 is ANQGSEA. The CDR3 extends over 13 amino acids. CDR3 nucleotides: TGCAGCGTCTACAGGGAGTGGGGTTATGGCTACACCTTC. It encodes CSVYREWGYGYTF.

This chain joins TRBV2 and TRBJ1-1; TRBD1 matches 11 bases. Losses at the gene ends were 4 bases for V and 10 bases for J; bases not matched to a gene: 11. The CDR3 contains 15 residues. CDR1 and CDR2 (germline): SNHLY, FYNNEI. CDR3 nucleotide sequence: TGTGCCAGCAGTGTCCGAGGGACAGGGGGTTTTGCAGCTTTCTTT. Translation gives CASSVRGTGGFAAFF.

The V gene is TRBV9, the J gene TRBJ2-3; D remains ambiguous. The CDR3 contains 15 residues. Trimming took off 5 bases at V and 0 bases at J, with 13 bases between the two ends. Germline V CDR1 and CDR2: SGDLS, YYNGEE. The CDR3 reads CASSPAMGSTDTQYF. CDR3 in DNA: TGTGCCAGCAGTCCGGCGATGGGGAGCACAGATACGCAGTATTTT. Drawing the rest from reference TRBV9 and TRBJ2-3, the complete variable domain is DSGVTQTPKHLITATGQRVTLRCSPRSGDLSVYWYQQSLDQGLQFLIQYYNGEERAKGNILERFSAQQFPDLHSELNLSSLELGDSALYFCASSPAMGSTDTQYFGPGTRLTVL.

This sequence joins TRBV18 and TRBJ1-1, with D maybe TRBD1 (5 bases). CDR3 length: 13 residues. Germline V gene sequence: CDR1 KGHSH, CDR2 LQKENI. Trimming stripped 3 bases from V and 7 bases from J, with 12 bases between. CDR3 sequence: CASSPGVGDEAFF. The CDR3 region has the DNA TGTGCCAGCTCACCGGGGGTCGGGGATGAAGCTTTCTTT.

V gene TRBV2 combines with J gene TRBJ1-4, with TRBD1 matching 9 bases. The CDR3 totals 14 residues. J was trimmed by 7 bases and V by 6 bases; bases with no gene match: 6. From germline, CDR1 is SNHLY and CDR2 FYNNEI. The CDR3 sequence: CASRSGTGSEKLFF. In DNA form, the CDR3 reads TGTGCCAGCAGGTCCGGGACAGGGAGTGAAAAACTGTTTTTT.

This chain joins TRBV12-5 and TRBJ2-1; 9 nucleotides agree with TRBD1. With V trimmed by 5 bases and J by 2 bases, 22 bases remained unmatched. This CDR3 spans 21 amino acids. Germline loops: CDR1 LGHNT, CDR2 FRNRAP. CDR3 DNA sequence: TGTGCTAGTGGTCTACTAGAGGGGACAGGGACCGAACTAGCGACCTACAATGAGCAGTTCTTC. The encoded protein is CASGLLEGTGTELATYNEQFF.

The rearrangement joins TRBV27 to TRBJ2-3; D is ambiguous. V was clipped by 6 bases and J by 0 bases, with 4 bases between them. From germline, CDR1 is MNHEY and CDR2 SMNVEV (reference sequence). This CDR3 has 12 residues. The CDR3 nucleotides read TGTGCCAGCAGGCCCAGCACAGATACGCAGTATTTT. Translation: CASRPSTDTQYF.

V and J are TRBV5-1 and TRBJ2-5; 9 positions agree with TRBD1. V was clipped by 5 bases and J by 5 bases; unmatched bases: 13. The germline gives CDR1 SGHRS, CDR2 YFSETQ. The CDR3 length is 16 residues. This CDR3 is CASSPLTTGGTETQYF. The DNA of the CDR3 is TGCGCCAGCAGTCCACTGACGACAGGGGGGACGGAGACCCAGTACTTC. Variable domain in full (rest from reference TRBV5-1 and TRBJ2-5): KAGVTQTPRYLIKTRGQQVTLSCSPISGHRSVSWYQQTPGQGLQFLFEYFSETQRNKGNFPGRFSGRQFSNSRSEMNVSTLELGDSALYLCASSPLTTGGTETQYFGPGTRLLVL.

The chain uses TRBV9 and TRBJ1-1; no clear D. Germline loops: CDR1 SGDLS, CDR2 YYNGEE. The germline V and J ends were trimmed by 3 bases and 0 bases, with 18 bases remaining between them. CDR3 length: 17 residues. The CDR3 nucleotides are TGTGCCAGCAGCGCATCAGCGGCACGTTTCATGAACACTGAAGCTTTCTTT. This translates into CASSASAARFMNTEAFF.

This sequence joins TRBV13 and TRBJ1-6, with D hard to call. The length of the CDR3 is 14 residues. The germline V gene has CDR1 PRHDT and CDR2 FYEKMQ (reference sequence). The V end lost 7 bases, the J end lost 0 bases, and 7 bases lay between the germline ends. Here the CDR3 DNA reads TGTGCCAGCACGCAGAGCTCCTATAATTCACCCCTCCACTTT. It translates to CASTQSSYNSPLHF.

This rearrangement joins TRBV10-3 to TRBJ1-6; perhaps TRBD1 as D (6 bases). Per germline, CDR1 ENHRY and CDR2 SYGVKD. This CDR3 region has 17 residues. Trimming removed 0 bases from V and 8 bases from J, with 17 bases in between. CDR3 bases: TGTGCCATCAGTGAGTCGTTGGGGGCAAGCGACGATTCACCCCTCCACTTT. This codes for CAISESLGASDDSPLHF.

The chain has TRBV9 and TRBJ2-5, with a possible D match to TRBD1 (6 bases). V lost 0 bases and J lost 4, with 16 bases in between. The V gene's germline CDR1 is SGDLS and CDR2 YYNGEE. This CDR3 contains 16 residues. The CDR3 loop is CASSVGLAQGGETQYF. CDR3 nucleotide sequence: TGTGCCAGCAGCGTAGGGCTCGCACAGGGCGGAGAGACCCAGTACTTC.

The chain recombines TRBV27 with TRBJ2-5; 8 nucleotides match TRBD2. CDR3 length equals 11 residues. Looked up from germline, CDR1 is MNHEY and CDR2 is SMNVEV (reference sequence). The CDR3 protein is CAAGVKETQYF. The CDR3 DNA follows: TGTGCAGCGGGGGTCAAAGAGACCCAGTACTTC.

The CDR3: CASSTGQRSPLHF. The DNA for the CDR3 is TGTGCCAGCAGCACCGGACAGCGGTCACCCCTCCACTTT. The rearrangement links TRBV7-2 to TRBJ1-6; TRBD1 might be the D (6 bases). Germline CDR1 reads SGHTA; CDR2 reads FQGNSA. V was cut by 5 bases and J by 10 bases, with 12 bases left in between. The CDR3 spans 13 residues.

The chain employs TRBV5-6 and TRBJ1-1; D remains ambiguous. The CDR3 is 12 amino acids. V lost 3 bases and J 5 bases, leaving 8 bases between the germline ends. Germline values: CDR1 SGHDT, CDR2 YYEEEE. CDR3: CASSWRITEAFF. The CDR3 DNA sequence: TGTGCCAGCAGCTGGAGGATTACTGAAGCTTTCTTT.

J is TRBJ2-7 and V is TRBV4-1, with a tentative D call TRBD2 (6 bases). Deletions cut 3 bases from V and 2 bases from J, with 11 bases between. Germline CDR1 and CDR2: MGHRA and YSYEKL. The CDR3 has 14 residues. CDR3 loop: CASSQAGSAYEQYF. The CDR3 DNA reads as TGCGCCAGCAGCCAGGCCGGGAGCGCCTACGAGCAGTACTTC.

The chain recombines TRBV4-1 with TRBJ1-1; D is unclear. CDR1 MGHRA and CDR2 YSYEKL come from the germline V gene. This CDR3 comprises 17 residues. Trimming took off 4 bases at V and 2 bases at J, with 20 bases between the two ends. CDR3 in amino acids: CASSPSPAGPKNTEAFF. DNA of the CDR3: TGCGCCAGCAGCCCGTCCCCCGCTGGGCCTAAAAACACTGAAGCTTTCTTT.

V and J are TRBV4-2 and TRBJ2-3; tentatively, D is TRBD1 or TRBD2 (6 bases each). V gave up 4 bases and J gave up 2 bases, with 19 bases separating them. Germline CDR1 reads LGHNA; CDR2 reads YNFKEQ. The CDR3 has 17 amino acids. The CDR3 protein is CASSPTRTGAITDTQYF. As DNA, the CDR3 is TGTGCCAGCAGCCCGACGAGGACGGGGGCTATCACAGATACGCAGTATTTT.

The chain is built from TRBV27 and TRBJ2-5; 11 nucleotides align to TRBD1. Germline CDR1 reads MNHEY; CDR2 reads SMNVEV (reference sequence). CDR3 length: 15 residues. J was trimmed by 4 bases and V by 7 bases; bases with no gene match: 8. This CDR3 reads CASMIRDRGSETQYF. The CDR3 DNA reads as TGTGCCAGCATGATCCGGGACAGGGGGTCAGAGACCCAGTACTTC.

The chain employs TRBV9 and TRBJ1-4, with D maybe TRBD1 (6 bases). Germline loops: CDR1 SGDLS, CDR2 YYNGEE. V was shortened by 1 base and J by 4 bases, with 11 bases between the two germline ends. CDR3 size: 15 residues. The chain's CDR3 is CASSVIEGDNEKLFF. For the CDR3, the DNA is TGTGCCAGCAGCGTAATTGAGGGGGATAATGAAAAACTGTTTTTT.

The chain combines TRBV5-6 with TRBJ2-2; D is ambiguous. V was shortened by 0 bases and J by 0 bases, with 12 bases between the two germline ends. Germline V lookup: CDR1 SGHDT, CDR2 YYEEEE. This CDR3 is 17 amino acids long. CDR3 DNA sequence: TGTGCCAGCAGCTTGGCGGGTGGCAGGCCGAACACCGGGGAGCTGTTTTTT. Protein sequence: CASSLAGGRPNTGELFF.

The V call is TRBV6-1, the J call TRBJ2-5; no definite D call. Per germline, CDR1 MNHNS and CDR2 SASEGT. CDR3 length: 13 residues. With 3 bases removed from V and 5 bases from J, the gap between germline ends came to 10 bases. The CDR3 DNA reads TGTGCCAGCAGTGACACGCCTCGGGAGACCCAGTACTTC. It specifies CASSDTPRETQYF.

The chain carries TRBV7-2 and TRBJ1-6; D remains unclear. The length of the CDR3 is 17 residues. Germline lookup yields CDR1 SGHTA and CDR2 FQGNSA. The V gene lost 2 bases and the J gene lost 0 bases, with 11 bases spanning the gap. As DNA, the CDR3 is TGTGCCAGCAGCTTAAGTAACCTGGGCTCCTATAATTCACCCCTCCACTTT. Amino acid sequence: CASSLSNLGSYNSPLHF.

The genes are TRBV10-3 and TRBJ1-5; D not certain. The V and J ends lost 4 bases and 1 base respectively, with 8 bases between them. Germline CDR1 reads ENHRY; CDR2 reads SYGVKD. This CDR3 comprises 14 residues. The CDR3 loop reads CAISGVGSNQPQHF. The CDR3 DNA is TGTGCCATCAGTGGGGTTGGGAGCAATCAGCCCCAGCATTTT.

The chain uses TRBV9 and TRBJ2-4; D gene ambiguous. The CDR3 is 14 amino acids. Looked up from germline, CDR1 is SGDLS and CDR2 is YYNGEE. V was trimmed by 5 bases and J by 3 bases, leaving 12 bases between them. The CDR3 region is CASRVWVSKNIQYF. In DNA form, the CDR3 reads TGTGCCAGCAGGGTGTGGGTGAGCAAAAACATTCAGTACTTC. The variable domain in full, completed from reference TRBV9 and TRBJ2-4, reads DSGVTQTPKHLITATGQRVTLRCSPRSGDLSVYWYQQSLDQGLQFLIQYYNGEERAKGNILERFSAQQFPDLHSELNLSSLELGDSALYFCASRVWVSKNIQYFGAGTRLSVL.

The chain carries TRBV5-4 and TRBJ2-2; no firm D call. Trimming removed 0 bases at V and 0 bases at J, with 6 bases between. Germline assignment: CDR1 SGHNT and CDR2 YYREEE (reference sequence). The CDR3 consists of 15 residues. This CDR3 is CASSLDGANTGELFF. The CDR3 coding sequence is TGTGCCAGCAGCTTGGATGGGGCGAACACCGGGGAGCTGTTTTTT.

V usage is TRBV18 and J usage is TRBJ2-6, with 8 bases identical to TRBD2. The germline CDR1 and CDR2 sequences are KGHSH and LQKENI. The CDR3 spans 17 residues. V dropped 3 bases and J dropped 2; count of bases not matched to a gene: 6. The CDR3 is CASSPTGGGPGANVLTF. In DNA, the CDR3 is TGTGCCAGCTCACCGACCGGGGGGGGGCCTGGGGCCAACGTCCTGACTTTC.

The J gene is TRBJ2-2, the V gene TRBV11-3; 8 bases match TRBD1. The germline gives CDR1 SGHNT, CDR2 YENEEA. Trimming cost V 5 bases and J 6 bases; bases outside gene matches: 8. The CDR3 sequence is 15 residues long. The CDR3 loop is CASSPWTGWAGELFF. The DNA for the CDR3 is TGTGCCAGCAGCCCCTGGACAGGGTGGGCCGGGGAGCTGTTTTTT.